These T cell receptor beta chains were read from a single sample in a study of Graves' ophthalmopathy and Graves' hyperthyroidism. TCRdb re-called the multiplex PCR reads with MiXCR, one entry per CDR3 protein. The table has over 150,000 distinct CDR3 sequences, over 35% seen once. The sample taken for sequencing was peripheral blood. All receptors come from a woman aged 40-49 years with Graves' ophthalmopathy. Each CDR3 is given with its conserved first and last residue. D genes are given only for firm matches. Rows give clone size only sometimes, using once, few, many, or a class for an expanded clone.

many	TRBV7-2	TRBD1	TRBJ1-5	TGTGCCAGCAGCTTAGGCAGGGGGCAGGATCAGCCCCAGCATTTT	CASSLGRGQDQPQHF
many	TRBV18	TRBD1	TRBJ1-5	TGTGCCAGCTCACAGAACAGGGGAGATAGCAATCAGCCCCAGCATTTT	CASSQNRGDSNQPQHF
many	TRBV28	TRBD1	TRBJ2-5	TGTGCCAGCAGTCTGGACAGGGCGGGTGGAGAGACCCAGTACTTC	CASSLDRAGGETQYF
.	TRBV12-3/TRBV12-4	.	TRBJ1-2	TGTGCCAGCAAACTACGGACAGAAATAAACTATGGCTACACCTTC	CASKLRTEINYGYTF
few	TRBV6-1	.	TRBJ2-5	TGTGCCAGCACCGAATGGGGGACCCGGAGTGCCCAGTACTTC	CASTEWGTRSAQYF
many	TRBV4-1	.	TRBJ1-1	TGCGCCAGCAGCCAAGTCTCGAGGACACAGTACACTGAAGCTTTCTTT	CASSQVSRTQYTEAFF
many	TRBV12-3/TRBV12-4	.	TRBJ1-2	TGTGCCAGCAGTTTTCTCATGACGGATCTTCGAGGCTACACCTTC	CASSFLMTDLRGYTF
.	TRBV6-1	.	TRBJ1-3	TGTGCCAGCAGTGAAGGGGACATCGTCTCTGGAAACACCATATATTTT	CASSEGDIVSGNTIYF
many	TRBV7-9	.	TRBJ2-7	TGTGCCAGCAGCTTAGCTCGGGGGAACCACTACGAGCAGTACTTC	CASSLARGNHYEQYF
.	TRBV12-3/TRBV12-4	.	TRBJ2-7	TGTGCCAGCAGTTTTGGTGGGTCCGCCTACGAGCAGTACTTC	CASSFGGSAYEQYF
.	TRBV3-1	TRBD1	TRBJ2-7	TGTGCCAGCAGCCCCCGACAGGGGAGTTTCTCGTACGAGCAGTACTTC	CASSPRQGSFSYEQYF
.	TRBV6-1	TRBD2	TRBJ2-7	TGTGCCAGCAGGCGGACTAGCGGGCCGTACGGCTCCTACGAGCAGTACTTC	CASRRTSGPYGSYEQYF
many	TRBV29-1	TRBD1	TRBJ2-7	TGCAGCGTTGGATCGACAGGGACCCACGAGCAGTACTTC	CSVGSTGTHEQYF